This TCR beta chain was obtained from a study of Graves' ophthalmopathy and Graves' hyperthyroidism. Study summary: The blood sample was drawn at first diagnosis and before any treatment.

Beta-chain TCR CDR3 regions were amplified from RNA transcripts. HTBI-primed first-round RT-PCR preceded second-round multiplex PCR. MiXCR, run by TCRdb on the multiplex PCR reads, gives a single entry per CDR3 protein. The repertoire includes under 350,000 distinct CDR3 sequences, around a sixth of them detected once, and more than 9% sits in the top ten. General study results and limits: Blood also carried most expanded thyroid clonotypes exceeding 0.001 frequency.

This clonotype was counted ten times or more. Its antigen is not known. Patients were excluded if they had other autoimmune diseases or uncontrolled infections, and likewise if pregnancy or lactation applied. The sequencing sample was made of peripheral blood. The source of this sequence is an adult man with Graves' ophthalmopathy.

The CDR3 is CASSYGTGVPNQPQHF. As DNA, the CDR3 is TGTGCCAGCAGTTACGGGACAGGCGTCCCCAATCAGCCCCAGCATTTT. The gene calls are TRBV6-2 or TRBV6-3 and TRBJ1-5, with 8 bases matching TRBD1. J was trimmed by 3 bases and V by 2 bases; bases with no gene match: 6. The CDR3 runs 16 residues. The germline V gene has CDR1 MNHEY and CDR2 SVGEGT.